The clone carrying this TCR beta chain appeared many times. Its antigen remains unidentified. This entry comes from a study of blood T cells in healthy people across ages. Study-wide context: With template switching, about one barcoded beta molecule was captured per two T cells. Findings and limits, study-wide: Getting older went along with TCR beta diversity per million T cells dropping roughly linearly. Investigators treated diversity estimates from one million T cells as underestimates.

Through a sample-barcoded 5' primer and a J-beta primer mix, a second PCR was run for roughly 6 to 12 cycles. Individual samples furnished no less than 2.5 million CDR3-containing paired-end reads apiece. TCRdb used MiXCR to reprocess the 5' RACE reads, holding one entry per CDR3 protein. The top ten hold 11% of the sample, which has about 1.6 million distinct CDR3 sequences, 34% seen once. This receptor was obtained from a woman in her twenties or thirties in good health. Sequenced: blood.

Written as DNA, the CDR3 is TGTGCCAGCAGCTTGCCCCCTAGCGGGATTGACAATGAGCAGTTCTTC. It yields the protein CASSLPPSGIDNEQFF. The rearrangement links TRBV7-9 to TRBJ2-1; TRBD2 matches 9 bases. J lost 5 bases, V lost 3 bases, and 8 bases had no gene match. Germline CDR1 is SEHNR and CDR2 is FQNEAQ (reference sequence). The CDR3 loop spans 16 amino acids.